Here is one T cell receptor (beta chain) with its context. One tube held mixed TRB-A and TRB-B primer pools for touch-down PCR. TCRdb reprocessed the multiplex PCR reads and reports one entry per CDR3 protein, with no DNA. This listing includes about 15,000 distinct CDR3 sequences. This sample stems from a study of T cell clusters in autoimmune cytopenias. TRB was amplified from approximately 250 ng of peripheral blood genomic DNA per sample. The length of the CDR3 is 17 residues. CDR1 LNHDA and CDR2 SQIVND come from the germline V gene (reference sequence). These same data were also listed under a study on T cell repertoires in aging, cancer and after chemotherapy. That study adds: Healthy donors lost TCR diversity with age mainly through richness, cancer patients through richness and evenness.

V is TRBV19 and J is TRBJ2-1; the D gene TCRdb calls, TRBD2, cannot be checked with no DNA. The clonotype comes from a human donor in good health. Sequencing used peripheral blood. CDR3 loop: CASALFPSGTAYNEQFF.